The text below deals with one T cell receptor (beta chain). This CDR3 comprises 14 residues. V gave up 5 bases and J gave up 2 bases, with 13 bases separating them. CDR1 MNHEY and CDR2 SVGAGI come from the germline V gene. This sample is part of a study of T cells after yellow fever vaccination. Via MiXCR, TCRdb re-called the 5' RACE reads, giving one row per CDR3 protein. Among about 300,000 distinct CDR3 sequences listed, 8.7% were seen once. Sequencing used CD4+ T cells sorted from PBMCs, obtained 5 days after the yellow fever booster vaccination. The TCR sequence derives from a young man who received the YFV17D yellow fever vaccine. V and J are TRBV6-5 and TRBJ2-7; a possible D gene is TRBD1 (6 bases). CDR3 sequence reads: CASSQGHRAYEQYF. CDR3 nucleotides: TGTGCCAGCAGTCAAGGACACAGGGCCTACGAGCAGTACTTC.